This T cell receptor (beta chain) is from a study of T cell changes during pregnancy in multiple sclerosis. Libraries were prepared by immunoSEQ multiplex PCR; TCRdb keeps only in-frame clonotypes and omits some of them. The sample yields 40,000 to 45,000 clones, approximately 90% seen once. Germline CDR1 is WNHNN and CDR2 is SYGVQD (reference sequence). The germline V and J ends were trimmed by 6 bases and 3 bases, with 15 bases remaining between them. The CDR3 length is 14 residues. This TCR was recovered from a female donor with multiple sclerosis, enrolled in a pregnancy study. The gene calls are TRBV10-1 and TRBJ2-7, with unresolved D. The starting material was CD4+ T cells from peripheral blood mononuclear cells, obtained in the first trimester of pregnancy. CDR3 in amino acids: CASSATGSIYEQYF. The CDR3 DNA reads TGCGCCAGCAGCGCGACGGGTTCTATCTACGAGCAGTACTTC.